The table lists the clone carrying this T cell receptor beta chain with a few counts. Its antigen is not identified. This beta chain is off target for a library built for alpha chains, so its abundance means little. Each CDR3 protein gets one entry after TCRdb re-called the 5' RACE reads with MiXCR. The sample has about 18,000 distinct CDR3 sequences; approximately 9.6% are singletons. These data are taken from a study of spatial heterogeneity in lung cancer. Overall study: Across the raw uncorrected reads, a unique TCR and UMI combination was observed, on average, more than ten times. Overall study results and limits: In tumors, expanded intratumoral alpha and beta TCR counts tracked mutation counts.

With 3 bases clipped from V and 7 bases from J, the junction kept 12 bases outside the gene matches. This CDR3 spans 15 amino acids. CDR1 MNHEY and CDR2 SMNVEV come from the germline V gene (reference sequence). Time point specified: sample taken at primary tumor resection. The V and J genes are TRBV27 and TRBJ2-7, with 7 nucleotides matching TRBD2. Sequences were derived from lung tumor tissue, sampled at surgery. The TCR originated in a female donor with early-stage non-small cell lung cancer. The CDR3 sequence is CASSLSTSGVWEQYF. The CDR3 region has the DNA TGTGCCAGCAGTTTGTCAACCAGCGGGGTATGGGAGCAGTACTTC.